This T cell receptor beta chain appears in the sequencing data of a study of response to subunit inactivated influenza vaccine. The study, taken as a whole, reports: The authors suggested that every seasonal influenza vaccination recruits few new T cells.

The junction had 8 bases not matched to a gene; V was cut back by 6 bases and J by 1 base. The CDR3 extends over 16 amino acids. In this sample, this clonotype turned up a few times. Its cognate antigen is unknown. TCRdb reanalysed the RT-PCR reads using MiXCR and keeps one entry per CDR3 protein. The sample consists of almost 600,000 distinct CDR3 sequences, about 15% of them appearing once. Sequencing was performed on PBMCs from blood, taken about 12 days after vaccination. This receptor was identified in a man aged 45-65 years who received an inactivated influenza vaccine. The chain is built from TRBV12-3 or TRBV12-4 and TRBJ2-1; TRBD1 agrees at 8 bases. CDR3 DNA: TGTGCCAGCAGGTCGGGGTGGACAGGGTCCTACAATGAGCAGTTCTTC. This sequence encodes CASRSGWTGSYNEQFF.